This TCR beta chain emerged from a study of graft-versus-host responses after intestinal transplantation. In the study overall: Transplantation in recipients was multivisceral, liver-intestinal, or isolated intestinal. The recipients all started with anti-thymocyte globulin induction and then took tacrolimus and steroids for 2 to 3 years.

The method was immunoSEQ multiplex PCR; TCRdb's version includes in-frame clones alone and lacks a portion of them. This sample has around 110,000 clones, with 90% to 95% found just once. The germline gives CDR1 SGHVS, CDR2 FNYEAQ. The CDR3 runs to 14 residues. The V and J ends lost 2 bases and 4 bases respectively, with 10 bases between them. Notes on this clone: As yet, its antigen is unknown.

The specimen was unstimulated CD8+ T cells sorted from spleen or lymph node cells, collected before transplant. The chain employs TRBV7-6 and TRBJ2-3, with D unresolved. The clonotype originates from a human donor who was the organ donor for an intestinal transplant. CDR3 bases: TGTGCCAGCAGCTTAACGGGCCCCGCAGATACGCAGTATTTT. Translating gives CASSLTGPADTQYF. Full variable domain (missing parts from reference TRBV7-6 and TRBJ2-3): GAGVSQSPRYKVTKRGQDVALRCDPISGHVSLYWYRQALGQGPEFLTYFNYEAQQDKSGLPNDRFSAERPEGSISTLTIQRTEQRDSAMYRCASSLTGPADTQYFGPGTRLTVL.